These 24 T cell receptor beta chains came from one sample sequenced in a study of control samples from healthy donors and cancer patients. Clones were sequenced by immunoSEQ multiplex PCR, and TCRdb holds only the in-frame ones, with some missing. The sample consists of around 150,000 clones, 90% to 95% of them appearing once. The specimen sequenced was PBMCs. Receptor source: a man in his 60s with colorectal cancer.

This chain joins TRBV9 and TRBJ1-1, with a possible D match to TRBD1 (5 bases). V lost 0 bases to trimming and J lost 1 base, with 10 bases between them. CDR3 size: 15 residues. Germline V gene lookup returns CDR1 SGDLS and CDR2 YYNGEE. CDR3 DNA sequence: TGTGCCAGCAGCGTAGGGGGCGCAGGGAACACTGAAGCTTTCTTT. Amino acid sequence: CASSVGGAGNTEAFF.

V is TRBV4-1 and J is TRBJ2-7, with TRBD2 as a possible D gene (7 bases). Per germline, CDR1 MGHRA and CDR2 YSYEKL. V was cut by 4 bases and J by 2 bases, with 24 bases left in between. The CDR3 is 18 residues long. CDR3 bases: TGCGCCAGCAGCCTTTCCGGCGGGGAGGGGGGTCAGGCCTACGAGCAGTACTTC. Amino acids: CASSLSGGEGGQAYEQYF.

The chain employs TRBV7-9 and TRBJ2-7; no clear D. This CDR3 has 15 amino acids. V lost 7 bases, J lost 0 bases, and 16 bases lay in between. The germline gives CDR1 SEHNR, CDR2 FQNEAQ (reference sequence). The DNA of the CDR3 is TGTGCCAGCACCAAGGGTGCTTTAGGCTCCTACGAGCAGTACTTC. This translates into CASTKGALGSYEQYF.

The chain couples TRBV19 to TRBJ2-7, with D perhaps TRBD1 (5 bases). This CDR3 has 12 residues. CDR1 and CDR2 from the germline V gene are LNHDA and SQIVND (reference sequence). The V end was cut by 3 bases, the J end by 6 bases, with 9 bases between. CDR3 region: CASSIGQSEQYF. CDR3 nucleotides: TGTGCCAGTAGTATTGGACAAAGCGAGCAGTACTTC.

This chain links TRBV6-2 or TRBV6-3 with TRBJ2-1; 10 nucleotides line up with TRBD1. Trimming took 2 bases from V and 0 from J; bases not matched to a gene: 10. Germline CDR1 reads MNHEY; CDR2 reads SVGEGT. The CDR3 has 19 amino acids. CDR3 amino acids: CASSYEAGQGTSSYNEQFF. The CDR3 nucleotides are TGTGCCAGCAGTTACGAGGCGGGACAGGGGACGAGCTCCTACAATGAGCAGTTCTTC.

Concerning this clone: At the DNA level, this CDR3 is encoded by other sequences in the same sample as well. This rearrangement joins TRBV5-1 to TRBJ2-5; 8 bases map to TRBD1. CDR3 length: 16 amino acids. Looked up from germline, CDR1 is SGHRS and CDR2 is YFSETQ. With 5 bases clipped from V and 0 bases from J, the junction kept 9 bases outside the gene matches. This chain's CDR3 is CASSSGTGGYQETQYF. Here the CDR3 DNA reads TGCGCCAGCAGTTCGGGAACAGGGGGGTACCAAGAGACCCAGTACTTC.

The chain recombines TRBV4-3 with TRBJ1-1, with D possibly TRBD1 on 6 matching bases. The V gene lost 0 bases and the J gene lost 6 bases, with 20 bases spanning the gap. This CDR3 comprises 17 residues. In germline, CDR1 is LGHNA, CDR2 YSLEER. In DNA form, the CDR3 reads TGCGCCAGCAGCCAAGATTCGGGCGGGGCAGGGGACCCTGAAGCTTTCTTT. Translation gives CASSQDSGGAGDPEAFF.

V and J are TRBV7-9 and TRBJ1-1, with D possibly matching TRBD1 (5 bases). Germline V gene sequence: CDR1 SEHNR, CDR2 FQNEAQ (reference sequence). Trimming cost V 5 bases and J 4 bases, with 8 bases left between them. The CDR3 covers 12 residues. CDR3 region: CASSDGTTEAFF. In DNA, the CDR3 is TGTGCCAGCAGCGATGGGACCACTGAAGCTTTCTTT.

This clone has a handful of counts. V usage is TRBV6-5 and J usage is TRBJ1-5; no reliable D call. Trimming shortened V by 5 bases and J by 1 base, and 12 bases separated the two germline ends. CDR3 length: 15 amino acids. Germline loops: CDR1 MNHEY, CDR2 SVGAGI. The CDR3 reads CASSRRLGSNQPQHF. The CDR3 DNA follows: TGTGCCAGCAGTCGGAGGTTAGGCAGCAATCAGCCCCAGCATTTT.

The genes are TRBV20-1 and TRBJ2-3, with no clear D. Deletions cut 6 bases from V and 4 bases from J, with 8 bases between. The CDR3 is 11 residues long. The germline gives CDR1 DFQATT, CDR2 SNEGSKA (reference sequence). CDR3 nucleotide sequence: TGCAGTGCCCTCCGGGCAGATACGCAGTATTTT. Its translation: CSALRADTQYF.

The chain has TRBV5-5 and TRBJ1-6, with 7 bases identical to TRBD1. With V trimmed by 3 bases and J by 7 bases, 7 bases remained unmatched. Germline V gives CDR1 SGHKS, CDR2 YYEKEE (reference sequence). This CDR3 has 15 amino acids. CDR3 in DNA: TGTGCCAGCAGCTCTAAGGGACAGCAGAATTCACCCCTCCACTTT. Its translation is CASSSKGQQNSPLHF. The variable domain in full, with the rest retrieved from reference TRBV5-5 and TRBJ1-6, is DAGVTQSPTHLIKTRGQQVTLRCSPISGHKSVSWYQQVLGQGPQFIFQYYEKEERGRGNFPDRFSARQFPNYSSELNVNALLLGDSALYLCASSSKGQQNSPLHFGNGTRLTVT.

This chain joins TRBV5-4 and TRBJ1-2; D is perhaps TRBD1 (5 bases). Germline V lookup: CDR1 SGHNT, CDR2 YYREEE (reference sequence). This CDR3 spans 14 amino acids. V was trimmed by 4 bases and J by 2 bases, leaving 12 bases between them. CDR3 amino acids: CASSTRDGNYGYTF. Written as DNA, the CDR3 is TGTGCCAGCAGCACTCGGGACGGAAACTATGGCTACACCTTC.

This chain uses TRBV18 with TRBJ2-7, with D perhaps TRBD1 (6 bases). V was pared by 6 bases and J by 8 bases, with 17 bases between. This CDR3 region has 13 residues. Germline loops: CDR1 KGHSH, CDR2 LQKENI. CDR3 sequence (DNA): TGTGCCAGCTCCCACCCCCAGGGGTTTAAGCAGTACTTC. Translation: CASSHPQGFKQYF.

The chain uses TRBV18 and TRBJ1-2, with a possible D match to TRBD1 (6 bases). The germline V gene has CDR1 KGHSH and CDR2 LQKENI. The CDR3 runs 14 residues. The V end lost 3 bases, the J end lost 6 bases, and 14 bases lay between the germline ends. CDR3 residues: CASSPTGTINGYTF. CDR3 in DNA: TGTGCCAGCTCACCGACTGGGACAATCAATGGCTACACCTTC.

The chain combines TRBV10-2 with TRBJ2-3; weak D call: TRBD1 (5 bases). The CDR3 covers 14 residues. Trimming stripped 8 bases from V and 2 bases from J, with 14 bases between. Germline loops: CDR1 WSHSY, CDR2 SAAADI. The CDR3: CASGLSGATDTQYF. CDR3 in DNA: TGCGCCAGCGGTTTGTCTGGGGCCACAGATACGCAGTATTTT.

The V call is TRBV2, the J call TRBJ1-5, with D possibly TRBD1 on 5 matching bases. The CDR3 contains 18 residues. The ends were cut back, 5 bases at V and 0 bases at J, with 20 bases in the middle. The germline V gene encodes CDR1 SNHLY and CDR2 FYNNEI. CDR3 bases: TGTGCCAGCAGTCGGGACCGGCCATTGACAGTTAGCAATCAGCCCCAGCATTTT. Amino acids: CASSRDRPLTVSNQPQHF. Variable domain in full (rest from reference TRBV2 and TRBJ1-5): EPEVTQTPSHQVTQMGQEVILRCVPISNHLYFYWYRQILGQKVEFLVSFYNNEISEKSEIFDDQFSVERPDGSNFTLKIRSTKLEDSAMYFCASSRDRPLTVSNQPQHFGDGTRLSIL.

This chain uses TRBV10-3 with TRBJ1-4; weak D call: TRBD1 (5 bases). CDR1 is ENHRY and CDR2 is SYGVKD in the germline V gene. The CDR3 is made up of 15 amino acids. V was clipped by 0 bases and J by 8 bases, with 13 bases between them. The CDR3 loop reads CAISESGRGGEKLFF. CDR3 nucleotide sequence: TGTGCCATCAGTGAGTCGGGAAGGGGTGGCGAAAAACTGTTTTTT.

The CDR3 coding sequence is TGCGCCAGCAGCTTGGCGGGGGTCGACAATGGCTACACCTTC. Translating gives CASSLAGVDNGYTF. The V gene is TRBV5-1, the J gene TRBJ1-2; tentative D call: TRBD1 (5 bases). Trimming shortened V by 0 bases and J by 6 bases, and 12 bases separated the two germline ends. The germline V gene has CDR1 SGHRS and CDR2 YFSETQ. The CDR3 is 14 amino acids.

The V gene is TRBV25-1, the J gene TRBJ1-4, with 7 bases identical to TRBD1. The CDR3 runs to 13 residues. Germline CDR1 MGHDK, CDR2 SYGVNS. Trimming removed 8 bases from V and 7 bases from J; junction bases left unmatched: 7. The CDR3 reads CASRGSGGEKLFF. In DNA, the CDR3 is TGTGCCAGCCGTGGATCAGGGGGTGAAAAACTGTTTTTT. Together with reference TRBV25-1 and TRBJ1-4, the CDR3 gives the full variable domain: EADIYQTPRYLVIGTGKKITLECSQTMGHDKMYWYQQDPGMELHLIHYSYGVNSTEKGDLSSESTVSRIRTEHFPLTLESARPSHTSQYLCASRGSGGEKLFFGSGTQLSVL.

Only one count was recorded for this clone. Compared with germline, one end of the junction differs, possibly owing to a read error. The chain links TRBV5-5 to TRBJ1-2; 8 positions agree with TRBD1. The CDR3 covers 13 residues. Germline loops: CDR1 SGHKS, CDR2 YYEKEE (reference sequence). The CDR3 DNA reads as TGTGCCGGCAGCGATCGGACAGGGTATGGCTACACCTTC. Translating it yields CAGSDRTGYGYTF.

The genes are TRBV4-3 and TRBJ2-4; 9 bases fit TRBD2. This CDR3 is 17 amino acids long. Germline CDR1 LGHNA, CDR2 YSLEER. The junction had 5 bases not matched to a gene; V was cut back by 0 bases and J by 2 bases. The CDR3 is CASSQDRGLASKNIQYF. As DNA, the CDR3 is TGCGCCAGCAGCCAAGATCGCGGACTAGCGTCCAAAAACATTCAGTACTTC.

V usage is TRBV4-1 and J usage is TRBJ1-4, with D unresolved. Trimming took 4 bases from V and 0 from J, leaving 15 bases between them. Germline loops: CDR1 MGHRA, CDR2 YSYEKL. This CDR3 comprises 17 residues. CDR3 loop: CASSLRTGIATNEKLFF. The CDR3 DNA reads TGCGCCAGCAGCCTTAGGACGGGAATTGCAACTAATGAAAAACTGTTTTTT.

The CDR3 DNA reads TGTGCCTGGACCCAGGGGGTCGATAATTCACCCCTCCACTTT. This translates into CAWTQGVDNSPLHF. The chain is built from TRBV30 and TRBJ1-6; 7 bases are shared with TRBD1. With 4 bases clipped from V and 5 bases from J, the junction kept 5 bases outside the gene matches. CDR1 and CDR2 from the germline V gene are GTSNPN and SVGIG (reference sequence). The CDR3 totals 14 residues.

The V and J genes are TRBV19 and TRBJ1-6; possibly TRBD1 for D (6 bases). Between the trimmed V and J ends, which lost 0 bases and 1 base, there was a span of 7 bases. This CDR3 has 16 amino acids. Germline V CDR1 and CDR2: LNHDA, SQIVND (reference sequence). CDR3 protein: CASSIDRGSYNSPLHF. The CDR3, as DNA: TGTGCCAGTAGTATAGACAGGGGATCCTATAATTCACCCCTCCACTTT.